The entry that follows covers one T cell receptor (beta chain) sequence. Its cognate antigen is unknown. Expressed TCRB transcripts were sequenced because the entire RNA isolate underwent reverse transcription. Assay: immunoSEQ multiplex PCR; the TCRdb copy retains only in-frame clones and omits some. The sample carries about 450,000 clones, 10% to 12% recorded once. The data stem from a study of beta chain features in type 1 diabetes. General study findings and limits: The question left open here concerned HLA type influencing TCRB rearrangement. Fewer junction insertions and more nucleotide deletions appeared in type 1 diabetes patients.

Germline values: CDR1 SGDLS, CDR2 YYNGEE. V lost 3 bases and J lost 3; bases outside the gene matches: 3. CDR3 size: 14 residues. The TCR comes from a woman between 18 and 29 years old in good health. V and J are TRBV9 and TRBJ2-1, with TRBD2 matching 7 bases. Sequenced input: naive CD4+ T cells from blood. The CDR3 DNA is TGTGCCAGCAGCGAGGGAGGGGTCTACAATGAGCAGTTCTTC. Its protein product is CASSEGGVYNEQFF. Using reference TRBV9 and TRBJ2-1 for the parts outside the CDR3, the full variable domain is DSGVTQTPKHLITATGQRVTLRCSPRSGDLSVYWYQQSLDQGLQFLIQYYNGEERAKGNILERFSAQQFPDLHSELNLSSLELGDSALYFCASSEGGVYNEQFFGPGTRLTVL.